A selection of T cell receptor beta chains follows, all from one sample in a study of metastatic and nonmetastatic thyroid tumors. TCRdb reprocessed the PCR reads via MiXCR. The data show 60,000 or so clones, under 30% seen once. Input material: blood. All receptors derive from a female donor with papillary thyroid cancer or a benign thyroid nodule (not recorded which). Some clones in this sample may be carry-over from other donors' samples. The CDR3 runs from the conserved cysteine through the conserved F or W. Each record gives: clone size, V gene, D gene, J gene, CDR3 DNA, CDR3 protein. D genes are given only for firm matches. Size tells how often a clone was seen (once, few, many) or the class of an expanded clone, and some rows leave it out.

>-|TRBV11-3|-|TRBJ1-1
TGTGCCAGCAGCTCTAAAGGGACGGCGAACACTGAAGCTTTCTTT
CASSSKGTANTEAFF
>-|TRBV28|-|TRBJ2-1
TGTGCCAGCAGTTTGGGGCGGATCGCGAGTAATGAGCAGTTCTTC
CASSLGRIASNEQFF
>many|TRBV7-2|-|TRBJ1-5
TGTGCCAGCAGCTGGCGGGACGGTCAGCCCCAGCATTTT
CASSWRDGQPQHF
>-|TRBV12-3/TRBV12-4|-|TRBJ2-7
TGTGCCAGCAGTCCCTGGGCCTGGCGGGAGCAGTACTTC
CASSPWAWREQYF
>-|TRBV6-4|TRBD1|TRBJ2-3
TGTGCCAGCAGTAAACAAACTGGGGGACAGAAGGATACGCAGTATTTT
CASSKQTGGQKDTQYF
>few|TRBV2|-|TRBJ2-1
TGTGCCATCAGTGAACAGGGCGGGAGCGATTGGGAGCAGTTCTTC
CAISEQGGSDWEQFF
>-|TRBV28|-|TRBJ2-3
TGTGCCAGCAGTTTTTCAGATACGCAGTATTTT
CASSFSDTQYF
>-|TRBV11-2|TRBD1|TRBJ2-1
TGTGCCAGCAGCGGGGGGACAGGGGGATCGAATGAGCAGTTCTTC
CASSGGTGGSNEQFF
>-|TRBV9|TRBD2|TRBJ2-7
TGTGCCAGCAGCGCGGCGACTAGCGGGAAGCCCTACGAGCAGTACTTC
CASSAATSGKPYEQYF
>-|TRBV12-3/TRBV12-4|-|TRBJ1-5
TGTGCCAGCAGCTGGGGACCGGGGGGCAATCAGCCCCAGCATTTT
CASSWGPGGNQPQHF
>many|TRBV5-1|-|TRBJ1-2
TGCGCCAGCAGCGCCTCCACAGGGTATGAGGGCTACACCTTC
CASSASTGYEGYTF
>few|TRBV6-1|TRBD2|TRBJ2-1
TGTGCCAGCAGTGAAGGGACTAGCGGATACAATGAGCAGTTCTTC
CASSEGTSGYNEQFF
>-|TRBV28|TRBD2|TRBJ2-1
TGTGCCAGCAGTTCACATACTAGCGACAATGAGCAGTTCTTC
CASSSHTSDNEQFF
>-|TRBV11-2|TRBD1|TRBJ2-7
TGTGCCAGCAGCTTAGATTGGACAGGAGCCTACGAGCAGTACTTC
CASSLDWTGAYEQYF
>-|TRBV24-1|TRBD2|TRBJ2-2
TGTGCCACCAGTGATTCCACTAGCGGGGGGGCGAAGGCCGGGGAGCTGTTTTTT
CATSDSTSGGAKAGELFF
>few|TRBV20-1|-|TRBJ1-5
TGCAGTGCTAGAGATGAGGGGACATACAGCAATCAGCCCCAGCATTTT
CSARDEGTYSNQPQHF
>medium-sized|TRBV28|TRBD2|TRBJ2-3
TGTGCCAGCAGTTCGAACCAGGGGACTAGCATGACAGATACGCAGTATTTT
CASSSNQGTSMTDTQYF
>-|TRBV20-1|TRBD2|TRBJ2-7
TGCAGTGCCCTGGGGGAGGGACGGGCCTTAGAGCAGTACTTC
CSALGEGRALEQYF
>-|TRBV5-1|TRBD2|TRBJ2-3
TGCGCCAGCAGCGAACTTAGCGGGAGGACAGATACGCAGTATTTT
CASSELSGRTDTQYF
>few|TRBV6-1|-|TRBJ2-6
TGTGCCAGCAGTGAAGGGGGCATAGTGGCCAACGCCCTGACTTTC
CASSEGGIVANALTF
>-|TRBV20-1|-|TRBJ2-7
TGCAGCCCTGACAGGTCCTACGAGCAGTACTTC
CSPDRSYEQYF
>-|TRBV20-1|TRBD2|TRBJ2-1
TGCAGCGCTATCCTCCGGGGGGTCTCCTACAATGAGCAGTTCTTC
CSAILRGVSYNEQFF
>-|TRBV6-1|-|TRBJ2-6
TGTGCCAGCAGTGAACAGATGGGCTCTGGGGCCAACGTCCTGACTTTC
CASSEQMGSGANVLTF
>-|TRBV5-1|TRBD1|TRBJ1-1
TGCGCCAGCAGACAAGCAGGGAGGGGGCCCACTGAAGCTTTCTTT
CASRQAGRGPTEAFF
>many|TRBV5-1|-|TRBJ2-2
TGCGCCAGCACCTCGGGACACATGTCCACCGGGGAGCTGTTTTTT
CASTSGHMSTGELFF
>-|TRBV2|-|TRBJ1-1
TGTGCCAGCAGTCTTGGGTGGCCGAACACTGAAGCTTTCTTT
CASSLGWPNTEAFF
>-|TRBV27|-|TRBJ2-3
TGTGCCTGCAGTCCAGCTAGCACAGATACGCAGTATTTT
CACSPASTDTQYF
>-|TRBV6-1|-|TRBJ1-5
TGTGCCAGCAGTGACAGGGGAACGGGTCAGCCCCAGCATTTT
CASSDRGTGQPQHF
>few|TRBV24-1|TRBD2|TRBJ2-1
TGTGCCACCAGTGACCCAGGACTAGCGAGGAATGAGCAGTTCTTC
CATSDPGLARNEQFF
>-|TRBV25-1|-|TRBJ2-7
TGTGCCAGCAGTGAACGGTCTGGGGGGTCCGACGAGCAGTACTTC
CASSERSGGSDEQYF
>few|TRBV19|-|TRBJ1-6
TGTGCCAGTAGGATCGTTGGGGGAAGAGATTCACCCCTCCACTTT
CASRIVGGRDSPLHF
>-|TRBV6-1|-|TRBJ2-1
TGTGCCAGCAGTGAAGCGGCAGGGTCAAGTCCCCTCTACAATGAGCAGTTCTTC
CASSEAAGSSPLYNEQFF
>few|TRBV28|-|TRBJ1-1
TGTGCCAGCAGTTTATTTTGTTGGGGTTTGAACACTGAAGCTTTCTTT
CASSLFCWGLNTEAFF
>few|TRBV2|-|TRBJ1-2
TGTGCCAGCAGTGAATGGACCCTAAACTATGGCTACACCTTC
CASSEWTLNYGYTF
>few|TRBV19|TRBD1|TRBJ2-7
TGTGCCAGTAGTCTCCGGGACAGGGGGAGTACGCAGTACTTC
CASSLRDRGSTQYF
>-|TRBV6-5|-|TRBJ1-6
TGTGCCAGCAGTTACTCTGCGGGGCCTAGCTCCTATAATTCACCCCTCCACTTT
CASSYSAGPSSYNSPLHF
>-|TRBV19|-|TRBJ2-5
TGTGCCAGTAGTCCCGGAAAAACCGGGGGTCGTGAGACCCAGTACTTC
CASSPGKTGGRETQYF
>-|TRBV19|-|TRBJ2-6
TGTGCCAGTAGTATAGGCGTCTCTGGGGCCAACGTCCTGACTTTC
CASSIGVSGANVLTF
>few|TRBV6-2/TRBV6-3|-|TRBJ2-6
TGTGCCAGCAGCCAGCCCTTCGGACAGACTGGGGCCAACGTCCTGACTTTC
CASSQPFGQTGANVLTF
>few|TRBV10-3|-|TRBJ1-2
TGTGCCATCAGTGAGTCGAACGGACAGATAACCTATGGCTACACCTTC
CAISESNGQITYGYTF